The next 9 T cell receptor beta chains were all read from a single sample in a study of blood T cell repertoires in COVID-19. Measured with immunoSEQ multiplex PCR; TCRdb has only the in-frame clones, and not every one. This table has 250,000 to 300,000 clones, 70% to 90% appearing once. The sample comprised PBMCs or T cells enriched from blood (not recorded which). The origin of the receptors is a woman aged 55 to 70 in a cohort exposed to, infected with or recovered from COVID-19 (not recorded which).

The J gene is TRBJ2-2, the V gene TRBV7-9; D unclear. The CDR3 contains 12 residues. The germline CDR1 and CDR2 sequences are SEHNR and FQNEAQ (reference sequence). V gave up 6 bases and J gave up 5 bases, with 7 bases separating them. CDR3 sequence (DNA): TGTGCCAGCAGGAGTGGTACCGGGGAGCTGTTTTTT. The encoded protein is CASRSGTGELFF.

The rearrangement links TRBV7-9 to TRBJ2-7; D perhaps matches TRBD1 (5 bases). Germline CDR1 is SEHNR and CDR2 is FQNEAQ (reference sequence). The CDR3 has 14 amino acids. V shed 2 bases and J shed 2 bases, with 10 bases lying between them. The CDR3 bases are TGTGCCAGCAGCTTATCCAGGGTGCCCTACGAGCAGTACTTC. Translation: CASSLSRVPYEQYF.

V gene TRBV19 combines with J gene TRBJ2-3, with 7 nucleotides matching TRBD1. From germline, CDR1 is LNHDA and CDR2 SQIVND (reference sequence). The CDR3 runs 14 residues. V lost 6 bases and J lost 5; bases outside the gene matches: 8. CDR3 in amino acids: CASRPTGIGDTQYF. In DNA, the CDR3 is TGTGCCAGTAGACCGACAGGGATAGGAGATACGCAGTATTTT. The full variable domain, with the rest looked up from reference TRBV19 and TRBJ2-3, is DGGITQSPKYLFRKEGQNVTLSCEQNLNHDAMYWYRQDPGQGLRLIYYSQIVNDFQKGDIAEGYSVSREKKESFPLTVTSAQKNPTAFYLCASRPTGIGDTQYFGPGTRLTVL.

V and J are TRBV28 and TRBJ2-5, with 8 nucleotides matching TRBD1. The germline V gene has CDR1 MDHEN and CDR2 SYDVKM. This CDR3 is built from 14 residues. V trimming: 2 bases; J trimming: 1 base; junction bases outside the gene matches: 0. The chain's CDR3 is CASSLDRGQETQYF. DNA of the CDR3: TGTGCCAGCAGTTTAGACAGGGGCCAAGAGACCCAGTACTTC.

CDR3 loop: CASSYKGTGGQETQYF. The CDR3, as DNA: TGTGCCAGCAGTTATAAAGGGACAGGGGGGCAAGAGACCCAGTACTTC. This sequence joins TRBV6-5 and TRBJ2-5; 11 bases are shared with TRBD1. The germline CDR1 and CDR2 sequences are MNHEY and SVGAGI. This CDR3 contains 16 residues. The J segment lost 2 bases and the V segment lost 3 bases, leaving 5 bases of the junction unmatched.

The V gene is TRBV27, the J gene TRBJ2-7; the D is unclear. The CDR3 is made up of 13 amino acids. Between the trimmed V and J ends, which lost 5 bases and 0 bases, there was a span of 8 bases. Per the germline V gene, CDR1 is MNHEY and CDR2 is SMNVEV (reference sequence). CDR3 amino acids: CASSPPYSYEQYF. The CDR3, as DNA: TGTGCCAGCAGTCCTCCTTACTCCTACGAGCAGTACTTC.

The chain carries TRBV6-5 and TRBJ2-7; D may be TRBD1 (6 bases). The germline V gene has CDR1 MNHEY and CDR2 SVGAGI. There are 14 residues in the CDR3. Trimming left V 7 bases short and J 2 bases short, with 15 bases between. CDR3 in DNA: TGTGCCAGCAACTTTCCAGGGGAAGCCTACGAGCAGTACTTC. Translated, it gives CASNFPGEAYEQYF.

This clone was recorded only once. The V gene is TRBV24-1, the J gene TRBJ2-5; no clear D. Trimming pared 4 bases from V and 4 bases from J, leaving 15 bases between. The CDR3 is 15 amino acids. Germline loops: CDR1 KGHDR, CDR2 SFDVKD. The CDR3 loop is CATSDPHPGRETQYF. The CDR3 DNA sequence: TGTGCCACCAGTGACCCCCATCCTGGGCGAGAGACCCAGTACTTC.

This rearrangement joins TRBV11-2 to TRBJ1-5; 7 bases map to TRBD1. The V gene end was trimmed by 5 bases and the J gene end by 4 bases; junction bases not matched to a gene: 2. The CDR3 runs 13 residues. Germline V gene lookup returns CDR1 SGHAT and CDR2 FQNNGV. This chain's CDR3 is CASSRDRNQPQHF. The CDR3 nucleotides read TGTGCCAGCAGCAGGGACAGAAATCAGCCCCAGCATTTT.